A selection of T cell receptor beta chains follows, all from one sample in a study of breast tumors, draining lymph nodes, adjacent tissues. MiXCR, run by TCRdb on the multiplex PCR reads, gives a single entry per CDR3 protein. The sample carries under 25,000 distinct CDR3 sequences, 58% recorded once. Sample: breast tumor tissue. The source is a female donor with breast cancer. Some clones in this sample may be carry-over from other donors' samples. CDR3s include the opening cysteine and the closing phenylalanine or tryptophan. D genes are given only for firm matches. Clone size is stated in some rows and not others, as once, few, many or a class when expanded.

d_call j_call v_call clone_size cdr3_nt cdr3_aa
TRBD1 TRBJ2-1 TRBV30 many TGTGCCTGGAGCGGGACAGTCGAGGGGCAATGGGAGCAGTTCTTC CAWSGTVEGQWEQFF
TRBD2 TRBJ2-1 TRBV11-2 - TGTGCCAGCAGCCGGAAGCGGGAGGGCCGGGTCAATGAGCAGTTCTTC CASSRKREGRVNEQFF
- TRBJ2-7 TRBV5-4 many TGTGCCAGCAGCCGGGAGGGGGCTAGCTCCTACGAGCAGTACTTC CASSREGASSYEQYF
TRBD1 TRBJ2-1 TRBV25-1 few TGTGCCAGCAGCGGCTGGACAGGGGAAACCTACAATGAGCAGTTCTTC CASSGWTGETYNEQFF
- TRBJ1-5 TRBV29-1 many TGCAGCGTTAGCCAGGGAGGTCAGCCCCAGCATTTT CSVSQGGQPQHF
- TRBJ1-2 TRBV9 many TGTGCCAGCAGCGTAGGTGGACAGTCGAACTATGGCTCCACCTTC CASSVGGQSNYGSTF
- TRBJ1-2 TRBV7-6 once TGTGCCAGCAGCCTCTCCGACTTCTATGGCTACACCTTC CASSLSDFYGYTF
- TRBJ2-1 TRBV19 medium-sized TGTGCCAGTAGTACTCCGGGACGGCCTTACAATGAGCAGTTCTTC CASSTPGRPYNEQFF
- TRBJ1-1 TRBV29-1 many TGCAGCGTTGAAGTATTCGGGCAAAACACTGAAGCTTTCTTT CSVEVFGQNTEAFF
TRBD1 TRBJ2-6 TRBV15 many TGTGCCACCAGCAGGTCAGGGGGCGCTGGGGCCAACGTCCTGACTTTC CATSRSGGAGANVLTF
TRBD1 TRBJ2-5 TRBV7-9 - TGTGCCAGCAGCGAAAACAGGGGGCGAGAGACCCAGTACTTC CASSENRGRETQYF
- TRBJ2-7 TRBV5-5 many TGTGCCAGCAGCTTGAGGCAGGCGACCTACGAGCAGTACTTC CASSLRQATYEQYF
- TRBJ2-1 TRBV20-1 - TGCAGTGCTAGAGCAGGGCAGCTTTTACTCTCCTACAATGAGCAGTTCTTC CSARAGQLLLSYNEQFF
- TRBJ2-2 TRBV27 once TGTGCCAGCAGTTTATCGTCCGCCTACACCGGGGAGCTGTTTTTT CASSLSSAYTGELFF
TRBD1 TRBJ1-4 TRBV7-2 medium-sized TGTGCCAGCAGCTCAGGGGGTTCCAATGAAAAACTGTTTTTT CASSSGGSNEKLFF
- TRBJ2-7 TRBV20-1 - TGCAGTGCCCTCGGGGAGCCCTACGAGCAGTACTTC CSALGEPYEQYF
- TRBJ2-3 TRBV28 many TGTGCCAGTTCTCGGGCAGATACGCAGTATTTT CASSRADTQYF
- TRBJ2-7 TRBV2 - TGTGCCAGCAGTGAAGACAGGTTCTACGAGCAGTACTTC CASSEDRFYEQYF
TRBD1 TRBJ2-3 TRBV2 - TGTGCCAGCAGTGTTGGGGACGGGACAGCTAGCCGGGCGGCTAGCACAGATACGCAGTATTTT CASSVGDGTASRAASTDTQYF
TRBD2 TRBJ2-3 TRBV11-2 few TGTGCCAGCAGCTTTTGGACTAGCGCGAGGGGGGATACGCAGTATTTT CASSFWTSARGDTQYF
- TRBJ2-6 TRBV28 many TGTGCCAGCAGTTCGTTTCAATTCCGAGAATCTGGGGCCAACGTCCTGACTTTC CASSSFQFRESGANVLTF
- TRBJ1-5 TRBV5-1 - TGCGCCAGCAGCTTGGCCAGGGTAGGCAATCAGCCCCAGCATTTT CASSLARVGNQPQHF
- TRBJ2-1 TRBV11-2 many TGTGCCAGCAGCTCCGAAGGGGGTGACTACAATGAGCAGTTCTTC CASSSEGGDYNEQFF
- TRBJ1-4 TRBV5-1 once TGCGCCAGCAGCTTCCTGGGTGGGAGTAATGAAAAACTGTTTTTT CASSFLGGSNEKLFF
- TRBJ1-6 TRBV6-5 - TGTGCCAGCAGTTATTCTCTCCAGGGAAATTCACCCCTCCACTTT CASSYSLQGNSPLHF
- TRBJ1-2 TRBV7-9 - TGTGCCAGCAGCTTAGGGGGGACGGACTATGGCTACACCTTC CASSLGGTDYGYTF
- TRBJ2-7 TRBV5-1 medium-sized TGCGCCAGCAGCTTGGCCCCTTCCTACGAGCAGTACTTC CASSLAPSYEQYF
TRBD1 TRBJ2-7 TRBV11-2 - TGTGCCAGCAGCTTAGGCCCGGGGACAGGGAAGACCTACGAGCAGTACTTC CASSLGPGTGKTYEQYF
- TRBJ2-7 TRBV20-1 - TGCAGTGCTAGAAGTGTTGACACCCTCTCCTACGAGCAGTACTTC CSARSVDTLSYEQYF
TRBD1 TRBJ1-2 TRBV5-1 medium-sized TGCGCCAGCAGCTCCCGACAGGGCGATGGCTACACCTTC CASSSRQGDGYTF
- TRBJ1-6 TRBV7-2 once TGTGCCAGCAGCTTAGCGCTTTGGGGAGGAATAGGTTCACCCCTCCACTTT CASSLALWGGIGSPLHF
- TRBJ2-2 TRBV7-6 - TGTGCCAGCATTAGAGTTCCGAACACCGGGGAGCTGTTTTTT CASIRVPNTGELFF
- TRBJ1-2 TRBV6-1 medium-sized TGTGCCAGCAGTGAAGGGGTACGCCTTAACTATGGCTACACCTTC CASSEGVRLNYGYTF
TRBD2 TRBJ2-3 TRBV15 - TGTGCCACCAGCAGAGATACCCTAGCGGGTTCTAGCACAGATACGCAGTATTTT CATSRDTLAGSSTDTQYF
- TRBJ1-3 TRBV6-5 - - CASSPDWRTGREQYFGPGTIYF
- TRBJ2-7 TRBV29-1 - TGCAGCGTTGCCCCGTCGGGGGTTGGGTACGAGCAGTACTTC CSVAPSGVGYEQYF
TRBD1 TRBJ1-5 TRBV5-4 - TGTGCCAGCAGCCCGGGGACAGGGAGGAATCAGCCCCAGCATTTT CASSPGTGRNQPQHF
- TRBJ2-1 TRBV24-1 many TGTGCCACCAGTGTCAGGGGTTCACAAAATGAGCAGTTCTTC CATSVRGSQNEQFF
- TRBJ1-6 TRBV2 once TGTGCCAGCAGACGACAGGACCATAATTCACCCCTCCACTTT CASRRQDHNSPLHF
TRBD2 TRBJ2-1 TRBV7-3 - TGTGCCAGCAGCAAGGGACTAGGGGGTGAGCAGTTCTTC CASSKGLGGEQFF
- TRBJ2-7 TRBV20-1 medium-sized TGCAGTGCTAGAAGCGGGCACGAGCAGTACTTC CSARSGHEQYF
TRBD1 TRBJ1-1 TRBV18 few TGTGCCAGCTCACCTTCAGGGGGGGAGACTGAAGCTTTCTTT CASSPSGGETEAFF
- TRBJ2-3 TRBV24-1 - TGTGCCACCAGTGATCCCCGAAGCGGCAGCACAGATACGCAGTATTTT CATSDPRSGSTDTQYF
TRBD1 TRBJ1-2 TRBV6-2/TRBV6-3 many TGTGCCAGCAGTCACAGGCGGACAGGGGGCGGCTATGGCTACACCTTC CASSHRRTGGGYGYTF
TRBD1 TRBJ1-2 TRBV5-5 - TGTGCCAGCAGCCCGGGACAGGACTATGGCTACACCTTC CASSPGQDYGYTF